The TCR beta chain under discussion was sequenced for a study of T cell responses to AZD1222 COVID-19 vaccine. Study-wide findings and caveats: Unmutated variant regions are reportedly targeted by nearly half of spike-specific TCRs. AZD1222 recipients seropositive at baseline numbered only 5 to 7.

With regard to this clone: Its target is unknown.

V was cut by 1 base and J by 2 bases, with 13 bases left in between. The CDR3 covers 17 residues. CDR1 and CDR2 from the germline V gene are SGHDT and YYEEEE. The data were produced by immunoSEQ multiplex PCR, yet TCRdb's version contains in-frame clones alone and is incomplete. Of 98,000 or so clones listed, approximately 89% are singletons. This sequence was found in an adult in good health. The V call is TRBV5-6, the J call TRBJ2-6; D possibly corresponds to TRBD1 (5 bases). Sequenced here: peripheral blood, sampled on day 0 of AZD1222 vaccination. The CDR3 here is CASSLLDRRPGANVLTF. CDR3 bases: TGTGCCAGCAGCTTGCTAGACAGACGTCCTGGGGCCAACGTCCTGACTTTC.